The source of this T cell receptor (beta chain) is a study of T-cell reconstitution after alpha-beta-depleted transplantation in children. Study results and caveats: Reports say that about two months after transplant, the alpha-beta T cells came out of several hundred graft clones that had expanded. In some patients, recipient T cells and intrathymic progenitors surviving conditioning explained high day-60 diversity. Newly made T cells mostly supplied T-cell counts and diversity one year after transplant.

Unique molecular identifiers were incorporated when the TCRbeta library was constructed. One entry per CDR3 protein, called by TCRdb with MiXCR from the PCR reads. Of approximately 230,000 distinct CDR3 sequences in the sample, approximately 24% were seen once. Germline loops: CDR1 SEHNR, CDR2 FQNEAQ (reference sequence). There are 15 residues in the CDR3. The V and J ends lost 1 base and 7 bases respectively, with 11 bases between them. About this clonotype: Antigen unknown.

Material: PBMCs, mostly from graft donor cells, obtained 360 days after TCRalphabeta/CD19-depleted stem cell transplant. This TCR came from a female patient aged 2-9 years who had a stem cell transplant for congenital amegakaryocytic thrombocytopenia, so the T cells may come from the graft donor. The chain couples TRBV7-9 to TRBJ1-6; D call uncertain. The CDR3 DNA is TGTGCCAGCAGCTTAGTTGAGGGAACGAATTCACCCCTCCACTTT. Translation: CASSLVEGTNSPLHF.